This T cell receptor (beta chain) was identified in a study of shared clonotypes between healthy human individuals. Profiled with immunoSEQ multiplex PCR; TCRdb holds only in-frame clones, not every one. The table lists more than 2 million clones, just over 90% of them singletons, with more than 1.5% in the top ten. Terminally differentiated effector memory CD45RA+ cells were excluded from the naive CD8 cells, which were CD45RO-negative and positively selected for CCR7. The CDR3 extends over 17 amino acids. Germline V gene lookup returns CDR1 LGHNA and CDR2 YSLEER. V dropped 0 bases and J dropped 2; count of bases not matched to a gene: 8.

Sequencing was carried out using naive CD8+ T cells from PBMCs. The receptor was derived from a man aged 18 to 29 in good health. Some clones in this sample may be carry-over from other donors' samples. The chain is built from TRBV4-3 and TRBJ2-3, with 7 bases matching TRBD2. CDR3 in DNA: TGCGCCAGCAGCCAAGATGCCCTAGCGGAGATCACAGATACGCAGTATTTT. Translated: CASSQDALAEITDTQYF.